What follows are 4 T cell receptor beta chains derived from one specimen sequenced in a study of PD-1 blockade in classical Hodgkin lymphoma. Each patient relapsed following autologous stem cell transplantation, and prior brentuximab vedotin exposure differed. The repertoire was sequenced with immunoSEQ multiplex PCR; TCRdb's copy has only in-frame clones and lacks some. This sample has over 60,000 clones; about 64% occur once, and the top ten carry roughly 9%. The source was peripheral blood mononuclear cells (PBMCs), collected before the second cycle of nivolumab. These receptors all stem from a human donor with classical Hodgkin lymphoma.

The rearrangement uses TRBV2 and TRBJ1-5, with D unresolved. This CDR3 spans 14 amino acids. V was clipped by 4 bases and J by 1 base, with 8 bases between them. Germline CDR1 reads SNHLY; CDR2 reads FYNNEI. CDR3 DNA: TGTGCCAGCAGTGTCCCCCCCAGCAATCAGCCCCAGCATTTT. This sequence encodes CASSVPPSNQPQHF.

This clone turned up a few times. V and J are TRBV6-1 and TRBJ2-7; either TRBD1 or TRBD2 may fit D (5 bases each). CDR1 MNHNS and CDR2 SASEGT come from the germline V gene. The CDR3 has 15 amino acids. V dropped 3 bases and J dropped 4 bases, with 16 bases sitting between them. This CDR3 is CASSDEPGGLYEQYF. In DNA, the CDR3 is TGTGCCAGCAGTGATGAGCCTGGGGGATTGTACGAGCAGTACTTC.

The sample holds a few counts of this clone. CDR3 sequence: CASSSYQGGYTF. As DNA, the CDR3 is TGTGCCAGCAGCAGTTATCAGGGCGGCTACACCTTC. This chain uses TRBV9 with TRBJ1-2; TRBD1 is a possible D gene (5 bases). Trimming pared 4 bases from V and 8 bases from J, leaving 12 bases between. CDR1 and CDR2 (germline): SGDLS, YYNGEE. The CDR3 covers 12 residues.

This rearrangement joins TRBV6-5 to TRBJ2-2; D is ambiguous. V lost 2 bases, J lost 5 bases, and 6 bases lay in between. The length of the CDR3 is 13 residues. Per the germline V gene, CDR1 is MNHEY and CDR2 is SVGAGI. The CDR3 nucleotides are TGTGCCAGCAGTTACGAAGGGACCGGGGAGCTGTTTTTT. This translates into CASSYEGTGELFF.